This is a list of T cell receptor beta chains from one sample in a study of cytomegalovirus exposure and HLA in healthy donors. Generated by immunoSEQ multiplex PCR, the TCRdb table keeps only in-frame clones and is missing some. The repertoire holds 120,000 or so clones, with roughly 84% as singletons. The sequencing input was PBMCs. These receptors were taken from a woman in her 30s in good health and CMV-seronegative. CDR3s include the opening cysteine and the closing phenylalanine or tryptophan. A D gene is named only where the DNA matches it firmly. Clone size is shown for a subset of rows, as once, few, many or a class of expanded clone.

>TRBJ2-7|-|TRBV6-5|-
CASSYSLDGTYEQYF
TGTGCCAGCAGTTACTCCCTAGACGGGACCTACGAGCAGTACTTC
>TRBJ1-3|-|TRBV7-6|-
CASSSVGGFSGNTIYF
TGTGCCAGCAGCTCTGTAGGGGGTTTCTCTGGAAACACCATATATTTT
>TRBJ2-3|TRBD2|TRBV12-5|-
CASGLAGATDTQYF
TGTGCTAGTGGTTTAGCGGGGGCCACAGATACGCAGTATTTT
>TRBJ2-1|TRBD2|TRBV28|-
CASSLTSGGANEQFF
TGTGCCAGCAGTTTAACTAGCGGGGGGGCCAATGAGCAGTTCTTC
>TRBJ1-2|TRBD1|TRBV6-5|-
CASSPDRDGLPYTF
TGTGCCAGCAGTCCCGACAGGGATGGGCTGCCCTACACCTTC
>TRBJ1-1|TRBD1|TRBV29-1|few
CSVTPGQLNTEAFF
TGCAGCGTGACGCCGGGACAGCTGAACACTGAAGCTTTCTTT
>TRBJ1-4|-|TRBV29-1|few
CSVESYEKLFF
TGCAGCGTGGAGAGTTATGAAAAACTGTTTTTT
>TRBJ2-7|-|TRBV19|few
CASSGGSPYEQYF
TGTGCCAGTAGCGGGGGTTCACCCTACGAGCAGTACTTC
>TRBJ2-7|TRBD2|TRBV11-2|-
CASSLALPTSGAHEQYF
TGTGCCAGCAGCTTAGCCCTACCGACTAGCGGGGCGCACGAGCAGTACTTC
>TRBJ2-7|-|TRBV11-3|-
CASSSGRTYEQYF
TGTGCCAGCAGCTCCGGGAGAACCTACGAGCAGTACTTC
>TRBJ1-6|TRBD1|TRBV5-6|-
CASSLAGGKNSPLHF
TGTGCCAGCAGCTTGGCAGGGGGGAAAAATTCACCCCTCCACTTT
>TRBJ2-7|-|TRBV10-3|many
CAISEDQEPYEQYF
TGTGCCATCAGTGAGGACCAGGAACCCTACGAGCAGTACTTC
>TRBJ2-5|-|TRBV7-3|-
CASSLTGEVGETQYF
TGTGCCAGCAGCTTAACGGGGGAGGTAGGAGAGACCCAGTACTTC
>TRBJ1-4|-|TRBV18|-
CASSSYRENEKLFF
TGTGCCAGCTCATCCTACAGGGAAAATGAAAAACTGTTTTTT
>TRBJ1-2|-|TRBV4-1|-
CASSPVGGTNYGYTF
TGCGCCAGCAGCCCGGTAGGGGGAACTAACTATGGCTACACCTTC
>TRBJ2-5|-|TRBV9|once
CASSGTDGETQYF
TGTGCCAGCAGCGGGACAGATGGGGAGACCCAGTACTTC
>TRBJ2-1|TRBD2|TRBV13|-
CASSLVRLAGGAIAYNEQFF
TGTGCCAGCAGCCTCGTCCGACTAGCGGGGGGGGCGATTGCCTACAATGAGCAGTTCTTC
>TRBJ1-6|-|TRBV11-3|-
CASSLMEATNSPLHF
TGTGCCAGCAGCTTAATGGAGGCGACTAATTCACCCCTCCACTTT
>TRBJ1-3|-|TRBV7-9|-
CASSRGSSGNTIYF
TGTGCCAGCAGCCGGGGGTCCTCTGGAAACACCATATATTTT
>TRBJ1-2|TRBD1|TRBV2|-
CASSAIGTGGQYYTF
TGTGCCAGCAGCGCCATAGGGACAGGGGGCCAGTATTACACCTTC
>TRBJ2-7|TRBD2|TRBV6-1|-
CASSDQRGAYEQYF
TGTGCCAGCAGTGATCAGCGGGGGGCCTACGAGCAGTACTTC
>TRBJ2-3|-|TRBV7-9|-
CASSLGAHAVDTQYF
TGTGCCAGCAGCTTGGGGGCCCATGCGGTAGATACGCAGTATTTT
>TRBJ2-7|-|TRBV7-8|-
CASTRDTLFYEQYF
TGTGCCAGCACCCGGGACACCCTCTTCTACGAGCAGTACTTC
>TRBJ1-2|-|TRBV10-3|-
CAISERTAAHYGYTF
TGTGCCATCAGTGAGAGGACAGCGGCCCACTATGGCTACACCTTC